Listed here are 19 T cell receptor beta chains from one sample, sequenced in a study of monozygotic twins with inflammatory bowel disease (dated by TCRdb to about 2019). Libraries were constructed by 5' RACE. The data were produced on an Illumina HiSeq 2500. TCRdb reprocessed the reads, reporting each CDR3 protein sequence once and no DNA. The sample table on file contains roughly 100,000 distinct CDR3 sequences. Roughly 1.8% of the sample belongs to the ten largest clones. The sample was blood. The source of these receptors is a human donor with ulcerative colitis or Crohn's disease, or a healthy co-twin of an affected twin (not recorded which).

V usage is TRBV2 and J usage is TRBJ2-2. Germline lookup yields CDR1 SNHLY and CDR2 FYNNEI. The CDR3 sequence is 12 residues long. CDR3 protein: CASSENHRELFF.

V and J are TRBV27 and TRBJ2-3; TCRdb's D gene call, TRBD2, goes unchecked for lack of DNA. There are 13 residues in the CDR3. Germline V CDR1 and CDR2: MNHEY, SMNVEV (reference sequence). The CDR3 here is CASQRGGTDTQYF.

This chain joins TRBV11-2 and TRBJ2-3; lacking DNA, the TRBD1 call made by TCRdb goes unchecked. CDR1 and CDR2 (germline): SGHAT, FQNNGV. The CDR3 spans 18 residues. The CDR3 here is CASSVKPSDRGAKDTQYF.

The chain couples TRBV7-2 to TRBJ2-5. The CDR3 runs to 15 residues. Germline V CDR1 and CDR2: SGHTA, FQGNSA. The CDR3 here is CASSYLEIWGETQYF.

The CDR3 reads CASSPRTSGSSYEQYF. The chain uses TRBV7-2 and TRBJ2-7; TCRdb returns TRBD2, unconfirmable since there is no DNA. Germline CDR1 reads SGHTA; CDR2 reads FQGNSA. There are 16 residues in the CDR3.

The V gene is TRBV11-2, the J gene TRBJ2-3; TCRdb's D call, TRBD1, is unchecked because there is no DNA. The CDR3 is made up of 14 amino acids. Looked up from germline, CDR1 is SGHAT and CDR2 is FQNNGV. CDR3 sequence reads: CASRRDRVADTQYF.

The chain uses TRBV20-1 and TRBJ2-2; TCRdb's D gene call, TRBD2, goes unchecked for lack of DNA. The CDR3 length is 16 residues. Germline V gene lookup returns CDR1 DFQATT and CDR2 SNEGSKA (reference sequence). The CDR3 protein is CSARDRTRANTGELFF.

The chain has TRBV11-3 and TRBJ1-1. The CDR3 spans 13 residues. In germline, CDR1 is SGHNT, CDR2 YENEEA. The CDR3 protein is CASSSSMNTEAFF.

The chain employs TRBV5-1 and TRBJ1-6; TCRdb lists TRBD1, though no DNA is available to test this call. Looked up from germline, CDR1 is SGHRS and CDR2 is YFSETQ. The CDR3 extends over 22 amino acids. CDR3 amino acids: CASSRKPARDRGTGPDNSPLHF.

The chain has TRBV10-3 and TRBJ1-1; TCRdb proposes TRBD1, but this gene call is untestable without DNA. The CDR3 runs 17 residues. Per the germline V gene, CDR1 is ENHRY and CDR2 is SYGVKD. CDR3 region: CAISPFGGAGANTEAFF.

The gene calls are TRBV5-1 and TRBJ1-6; TCRdb indicates TRBD1, and absent DNA this call remains unverified. This CDR3 is built from 17 residues. Germline lookup yields CDR1 SGHRS and CDR2 YFSETQ. The CDR3 region is CASSPDVGRGSNSPLHF.

V usage is TRBV13 and J usage is TRBJ1-4; TCRdb reports TRBD1, a call that lacks DNA to check it against. The CDR3 length is 16 residues. Looked up from germline, CDR1 is PRHDT and CDR2 is FYEKMQ (reference sequence). CDR3 sequence reads: CASSPSWTGRNEKLFF.

The gene calls are TRBV5-1 and TRBJ1-1; TCRdb's D gene call, TRBD1, goes unchecked for lack of DNA. Germline CDR1 SGHRS, CDR2 YFSETQ. The CDR3 sequence is 14 residues long. The CDR3 reads CASSLKQGYTEAFF.

The chain employs TRBV28 and TRBJ2-7; TCRdb gives TRBD1 as the D gene, but with no DNA this cannot be confirmed. Germline V gives CDR1 MDHEN, CDR2 SYDVKM. The CDR3 covers 16 residues. This CDR3 is CASRLPGAASPYEQYF.

The chain joins TRBV5-1 to TRBJ2-7; TCRdb gives TRBD2 as the D gene, but with no DNA this cannot be confirmed. This CDR3 is 14 amino acids long. Germline loops: CDR1 SGHRS, CDR2 YFSETQ. This CDR3 reads CASSLADFSYEQYF.

The gene calls are TRBV7-9 and TRBJ2-4. Germline lookup yields CDR1 SEHNR and CDR2 FQNEAQ (reference sequence). CDR3 length: 14 amino acids. The CDR3 spells CASSLAVAKNIQYF.

The chain links TRBV7-2 to TRBJ2-1; TCRdb's D gene call, TRBD1, goes unchecked for lack of DNA. CDR3 length: 15 residues. Germline values: CDR1 SGHTA, CDR2 FQGNSA. CDR3 loop: CASSPLDRELNEQFF.

The chain joins TRBV30 to TRBJ2-2; absent DNA, TCRdb's TRBD2 call cannot be checked. The CDR3 has 15 residues. In germline, CDR1 is GTSNPN, CDR2 SVGIG (reference sequence). The CDR3 spells CAWSVLAGGPGELFF.

This rearrangement joins TRBV7-2 to TRBJ1-2; TCRdb outputs TRBD1, but without DNA this stays unchecked. The germline V gene encodes CDR1 SGHTA and CDR2 FQGNSA. This CDR3 is 16 amino acids long. The CDR3 loop is CASSLMSAGQSVGYTF.